Below, 19 T cell receptor beta chains from the same sample are listed, as sequenced in a study of Graves' ophthalmopathy and Graves' hyperthyroidism. RNA transcripts provided the template for amplifying TCR beta CDR3 regions. RT-PCR was first run with HTBI primers, then multiplex PCR in a second round. Using its own MiXCR run on the multiplex PCR reads, TCRdb lists one record per CDR3 protein. The sample has around 660,000 distinct CDR3 sequences, about 38% seen once. The source material was peripheral blood. Source of these receptors: an adult man with Graves' ophthalmopathy.

This rearrangement joins TRBV10-3 to TRBJ1-1; 9 nucleotides agree with TRBD1. CDR1 and CDR2 (germline): ENHRY, SYGVKD. The J segment lost 4 bases and the V segment lost 5 bases, leaving 8 bases of the junction unmatched. The CDR3 runs to 15 residues. CDR3 region: CAISSTGGWGTEAFF. In DNA form, the CDR3 reads TGTGCCATCAGTTCGACAGGGGGTTGGGGCACTGAAGCTTTCTTT.

The V call is TRBV29-1, the J call TRBJ2-7; possibly TRBD1 for D (7 bases). The CDR3 is 13 residues long. V was cut by 6 bases and J by 6 bases, with 18 bases left in between. Per germline, CDR1 SQVTM and CDR2 ANQGSEA. The CDR3 DNA reads as TGCAGCGTACGACAGGGACTTCTGACCGAGCAGTACTTC. The encoded protein is CSVRQGLLTEQYF.

The chain combines TRBV18 with TRBJ2-5, with D possibly matching TRBD1 (7 bases). The V end lost 2 bases, the J end lost 3 bases, and 13 bases lay between the germline ends. Germline V gene lookup returns CDR1 KGHSH and CDR2 LQKENI. The CDR3 is 15 amino acids. Here the CDR3 DNA reads TGTGCCAGCTCACCATTCACAGGGGAGGAAGAGACCCAGTACTTC. Translating it yields CASSPFTGEEETQYF.

Of note for this clonotype: A much larger clonotype is one base distant, so this may be a read error. The genes are TRBV7-9 and TRBJ2-7; tentative D call: TRBD1 (5 bases). This CDR3 region has 16 residues. CDR1 and CDR2 from the germline V gene are SEHNR and FQNEAQ (reference sequence). The CDR3 protein is CAISLDPGLGSYEQYF. The DNA for the CDR3 is TGTGCCATCAGCTTAGACCCAGGGCTCGGATCCTACGAGCAGTACTTC.

The sample holds a few counts of this clonotype. This chain joins TRBV7-9 and TRBJ1-1; D is possibly TRBD1 (6 bases). CDR1 is SEHNR and CDR2 is FQNEAQ in the germline V gene (reference sequence). The CDR3 is 16 residues long. V was cut by 5 bases and J by 0 bases, with 16 bases left in between. DNA of the CDR3: TGTGCCAGCAGCCTCGGACAGTCCGGACTGAACACTGAAGCTTTCTTT. The encoded protein is CASSLGQSGLNTEAFF. The complete variable domain, with remaining parts taken from reference TRBV7-9 and TRBJ1-1, reads DTGVSQNPRHKITKRGQNVTFRCDPISEHNRLYWYRQTLGQGPEFLTYFQNEAQLEKSRLLSDRFSAERPKGSFSTLEIQRTEQGDSAMYLCASSLGQSGLNTEAFFGQGTRLTVV.

Ten or more counts support this clonotype. The chain uses TRBV6-6 and TRBJ1-2; 7 positions agree with TRBD1. This CDR3 has 14 residues. Germline lookup yields CDR1 MNHNY and CDR2 SVGAGI (reference sequence). Germline trimming cut 6 bases from V and 2 bases from J; bases unmatched to any gene: 6. CDR3 amino acids: CASRASTGNYGYTF. CDR3 sequence (DNA): TGTGCCAGCAGGGCCTCGACAGGGAACTATGGCTACACCTTC.

The V call is TRBV19, the J call TRBJ1-2; 9 positions match TRBD1. CDR1 and CDR2 (germline): LNHDA, SQIVND (reference sequence). The CDR3 sequence is 16 residues long. Trimming cost V 4 bases and J 4 bases; bases outside gene matches: 10. The CDR3 bases are TGTGCCAGTAGTACCAACGGACAGGGGAGTATCTATGGCTACACCTTC. This translates into CASSTNGQGSIYGYTF.

The chain employs TRBV9 and TRBJ1-1, with D uncertain. Trimming removed 4 bases from V and 2 bases from J, with 18 bases in between. CDR3 length equals 16 residues. Germline V gene sequence: CDR1 SGDLS, CDR2 YYNGEE. CDR3 DNA sequence: TGTGCCAGCAGCCCACAGCCAGGACTGACTAACACTGAAGCTTTCTTT. It translates to CASSPQPGLTNTEAFF.

Many counts were recorded for this clonotype. The V and J genes are TRBV2 and TRBJ1-5; TRBD1 matches at 7 bases. This CDR3 contains 13 residues. The V segment lost 6 bases and the J segment 5 bases; nucleotides outside the gene matches: 4. From germline, CDR1 is SNHLY and CDR2 FYNNEI. The CDR3 protein is CASRTGPHQPQHF. CDR3 DNA: TGTGCCAGCAGGACAGGGCCTCATCAGCCCCAGCATTTT.

The count of this clonotype is one. This sequence may be a read error, since a much larger clone differs from it by one base. This sequence joins TRBV11-1 and TRBJ2-7, with 7 bases that match TRBD2. This CDR3 is built from 14 residues. Trimming at V came to 8 bases and at J to 5 bases, leaving 12 bases not matched to a gene. Germline V lookup: CDR1 SGHAT, CDR2 FQDESV (reference sequence). CDR3 coding DNA: TGTGCCAGCCGTCCCCCCCGGGAGGACCACGAGCAGTACTTC. Translated: CASRPPREDHEQYF.

To note about this clonotype: Its ends do not fully match the called genes, so a read error is possible. The genes are TRBV29-1 and TRBJ2-6, with 7 bases fitting TRBD2. The CDR3 length is 12 residues. Germline V CDR1 and CDR2: SQVTM, ANQGSEA. The CDR3 is CSVEAQGGTEAF. The DNA of the CDR3 is TGCAGCGTTGAAGCCCAGGGAGGGACTGAAGCTTTC.

In this sample, this clonotype turned up many times. The chain has TRBV7-6 and TRBJ1-5; D is ambiguous. The V gene lost 3 bases and the J gene lost 0 bases, with 12 bases spanning the gap. Germline CDR1 is SGHVS and CDR2 is FNYEAQ. This CDR3 is 16 amino acids long. The CDR3 reads CASSFGPGYSNQPQHF. Here the CDR3 DNA reads TGTGCCAGCAGCTTTGGTCCAGGATATAGCAATCAGCCCCAGCATTTT.

V and J are TRBV10-3 and TRBJ1-5, with TRBD1 matching over 9 bases. The CDR3 loop spans 14 amino acids. V gave up 8 bases and J gave up 9 bases; unmatched junction bases: 11. Germline V gene sequence: CDR1 ENHRY, CDR2 SYGVKD. The CDR3 protein is CAIDQGQGRRPQHF. CDR3 DNA sequence: TGTGCCATCGACCAGGGACAGGGCCGCCGGCCCCAGCATTTT.

The chain links TRBV2 to TRBJ2-2; TRBD2 agrees at 8 bases. Germline loops: CDR1 SNHLY, CDR2 FYNNEI. The length of the CDR3 is 16 residues. V was clipped by 4 bases and J by 3 bases; unmatched bases: 7. This CDR3 is CASSATGLEDTGELFF. The CDR3 DNA reads as TGTGCCAGCAGTGCTACGGGACTAGAGGACACCGGGGAGCTGTTTTTT.

A remark on this clonotype: The junction departs from the called germline gene at one end, perhaps through a read error. The chain recombines TRBV11-2 with TRBJ2-5; tentative D call: TRBD2 (5 bases). In germline, CDR1 is SGHAT, CDR2 FQNNGV. There are 14 residues in the CDR3. CDR3 nucleotide sequence: TGTGCCAGCGGCTTATTTGAGGGAACGGGGACCCAGTACTTC. Translating gives CASGLFEGTGTQYF.

In its sample, this clonotype was seen many times. The chain recombines TRBV20-1 with TRBJ1-5; TRBD1 matches at 7 bases. Trimming cost V 3 bases and J 1 base; bases outside gene matches: 12. CDR3 length: 17 amino acids. Germline V gene lookup returns CDR1 DFQATT and CDR2 SNEGSKA (reference sequence). The CDR3 protein is CSASPDRRTMSNQPQHF. In DNA form, the CDR3 reads TGCAGTGCTAGCCCGGACAGGAGAACAATGAGCAATCAGCCCCAGCATTTT.

The chain recombines TRBV5-4 with TRBJ1-2, with 7 bases matching TRBD1. The ends lost 3 bases at V and 3 bases at J; junction bases unmatched: 5. This CDR3 comprises 14 residues. Germline CDR1 reads SGHNT; CDR2 reads YYREEE (reference sequence). The CDR3 DNA is TGTGCCAGCAGCTCGACAGGGAGTGACTATGGCTACACCTTC. This encodes CASSSTGSDYGYTF.

In this sample, this clonotype turned up many times. The CDR3 DNA reads TGCGCCAGCAGTGGGGGGGACGAGCAGTACTTC. Translation gives CASSGGDEQYF. The rearrangement links TRBV10-2 to TRBJ2-7, with D possibly matching TRBD2 (6 bases). Between the trimmed V and J ends, which lost 4 bases and 5 bases, there was a span of 6 bases. From germline, CDR1 is WSHSY and CDR2 SAAADI. CDR3 length: 11 residues.

This clonotype was recorded at least ten times. J is TRBJ1-4 and V is TRBV29-1; 7 bases align to TRBD1. CDR3 length: 13 amino acids. CDR1 is SQVTM and CDR2 is ANQGSEA in the germline V gene. V was clipped by 5 bases and J by 8 bases; unmatched bases: 8. Here the CDR3 reads CSVSYRGNEKLFF. The CDR3 nucleotides read TGCAGCGTTAGCTACAGGGGAAACGAAAAACTGTTTTTT.